These 15 T cell receptor beta chains were all obtained from the same sample, sequenced in a study of blood T cell repertoires in COVID-19. The table came from immunoSEQ multiplex PCR; TCRdb's copy has only in-frame clones and leaves some out. The sample records 200,000 to 250,000 clones, approximately 84% being singletons. Sample: peripheral blood. The receptors come from a woman aged 25-40 years who had recovered from COVID-19.

This clone turned up a few times. The rearrangement uses TRBV5-1 and TRBJ2-2, with 9 positions matching TRBD2. The trim removed 3 bases at V and 4 bases at J, leaving 7 bases unmatched. Germline loops: CDR1 SGHRS, CDR2 YFSETQ. The CDR3 is made up of 16 amino acids. The CDR3 nucleotides are TGCGCCAGCAGCTCAGGCCTAGCGGGACCCACCGGGGAGCTGTTTTTT. Encoded protein: CASSSGLAGPTGELFF. The entire variable domain, with the rest obtained from reference TRBV5-1 and TRBJ2-2, is as follows: KAGVTQTPRYLIKTRGQQVTLSCSPISGHRSVSWYQQTPGQGLQFLFEYFSETQRNKGNFPGRFSGRQFSNSRSEMNVSTLELGDSALYLCASSSGLAGPTGELFFGEGSRLTVL.

The chain combines TRBV6-1 with TRBJ1-6; 10 nucleotides match TRBD1. Trimming cost V 6 bases and J 13 bases; bases outside gene matches: 15. The germline V gene encodes CDR1 MNHNS and CDR2 SASEGT. CDR3 length: 16 residues. Here the CDR3 DNA reads TGTGCCAGCAGCGAAAACGTCGACAGGGGGCCCTCCCCCCTCCACTTT. It codes for CASSENVDRGPSPLHF.

The rearrangement uses TRBV28 and TRBJ1-4; 9 bases align to TRBD1. Germline V gene lookup returns CDR1 MDHEN and CDR2 SYDVKM. V trimming: 7 bases; J trimming: 6 bases; junction bases outside the gene matches: 9. This CDR3 has 15 residues. The CDR3, as DNA: TGTGCCAGCACCCTGGTGGGACAGGGATATGAAAAACTGTTTTTT. Its translation: CASTLVGQGYEKLFF.

This clone occurred a few times. This rearrangement joins TRBV12-5 to TRBJ2-1; TRBD2 aligns across 11 bases. V shed 1 base and J 9 bases; nucleotides not matched to a gene: 11. The germline gives CDR1 LGHNT, CDR2 FRNRAP. The CDR3 has 17 residues. This CDR3 is CASGLAVRLAGKSEQFF. CDR3 in DNA: TGTGCTAGTGGTTTGGCGGTCCGACTAGCGGGAAAGAGTGAGCAGTTCTTC.

This chain links TRBV28 with TRBJ1-2; 7 bases match TRBD1. The trim removed 7 bases at V and 4 bases at J, leaving 15 bases unmatched. The CDR3 has 16 residues. The germline CDR1 and CDR2 sequences are MDHEN and SYDVKM. The CDR3 DNA reads TGTGCCAGCAAAGTTCCCTTCAGGGGGGTGGGCTATGGCTACACCTTC. Its protein product is CASKVPFRGVGYGYTF.

This chain joins TRBV19 and TRBJ2-2; 8 nucleotides line up with TRBD2. The germline CDR1 and CDR2 sequences are LNHDA and SQIVND (reference sequence). V lost 3 bases to trimming and J lost 4 bases; unmatched junction nucleotides: 4. This CDR3 is built from 15 residues. CDR3 loop: CASSMRLAGTGELFF. As DNA, the CDR3 is TGTGCCAGTAGTATGCGTCTAGCGGGCACCGGGGAGCTGTTTTTT.

The genes are TRBV9 and TRBJ2-2; 11 nucleotides align to TRBD2. V trimming: 7 bases; J trimming: 6 bases; junction bases outside the gene matches: 8. The CDR3 covers 15 residues. Germline values: CDR1 SGDLS, CDR2 YYNGEE. CDR3 residues: CASRSGTSGSGELFF. DNA for the CDR3: TGTGCCAGCCGCTCCGGGACTAGCGGTTCCGGGGAGCTGTTTTTT.

This chain connects TRBV6-5 to TRBJ1-3, with D perhaps TRBD1 (6 bases). The CDR3 contains 14 residues. Trimming removed 7 bases at V and 4 bases at J, with 14 bases between. Per germline, CDR1 MNHEY and CDR2 SVGAGI. CDR3 protein: CASTLQGQGNTIYF. DNA for the CDR3: TGTGCCAGCACCTTACAGGGTCAGGGAAACACCATATATTTT.

This clone has ten or more counts. V usage is TRBV28 and J usage is TRBJ1-1; no firm D call. The CDR3 is 14 amino acids. CDR1 and CDR2 (germline): MDHEN, SYDVKM. The V gene lost 8 bases and the J gene lost 2 bases, with 15 bases spanning the gap. CDR3 loop: CASPPAGKNTEAFF. In nucleotides, the CDR3 is TGTGCCAGCCCCCCAGCCGGGAAAAACACTGAAGCTTTCTTT.

The chain combines TRBV24-1 with TRBJ2-2, with 11 bases fitting TRBD2. V shed 1 base, J shed 4 bases, and the junction held 7 bases outside the gene matches. Germline loops: CDR1 KGHDR, CDR2 SFDVKD. The CDR3 has 18 residues. CDR3 loop: CATSDFSGRASSTGELFF. In DNA form, the CDR3 reads TGTGCCACCAGTGATTTTAGCGGGAGGGCCTCATCCACCGGGGAGCTGTTTTTT.

The CDR3 region is CASSVPRTGSSGANVLTF. The CDR3 DNA reads as TGTGCCAGCAGCGTCCCAAGGACAGGGAGCTCTGGGGCCAACGTCCTGACTTTC. The chain links TRBV9 to TRBJ2-6, with TRBD1 matching over 8 bases. With 2 bases clipped from V and 0 bases from J, the junction kept 7 bases outside the gene matches. This CDR3 has 18 amino acids. CDR1 is SGDLS, CDR2 YYNGEE, per germline.

The chain combines TRBV7-2 with TRBJ2-7; 7 nucleotides line up with TRBD1. V gave up 1 base and J gave up 4 bases; unmatched junction bases: 4. The CDR3 runs 14 residues. Germline V gives CDR1 SGHTA, CDR2 FQGNSA. As DNA, the CDR3 is TGTGCCAGCAGCTTAGGAGGGACAGTATACGAGCAGTACTTC. Its protein product is CASSLGGTVYEQYF. The full variable domain, completed using reference TRBV7-2 and TRBJ2-7, is GAGVSQSPSNKVTEKGKDVELRCDPISGHTALYWYRQSLGQGLEFLIYFQGNSAPDKSGLPSDRFSAERTGGSVSTLTIQRTQQEDSAVYLCASSLGGTVYEQYFGPGTRLTVT.

The chain recombines TRBV9 with TRBJ1-1; D is undetermined. Between the trimmed V and J ends, which lost 1 base and 0 bases, there was a span of 4 bases. This CDR3 is 13 amino acids long. Germline CDR1 reads SGDLS; CDR2 reads YYNGEE. CDR3: CASSVRVNTEAFF. DNA for the CDR3: TGTGCCAGCAGCGTAAGAGTGAACACTGAAGCTTTCTTT.

This chain connects TRBV27 to TRBJ2-1; 8 bases match TRBD1. The CDR3 has 14 residues. V was clipped by 8 bases and J by 9 bases; unmatched bases: 12. The V gene's germline CDR1 is MNHEY and CDR2 SMNVEV (reference sequence). The CDR3: CASGLGTGAREQFF. The CDR3 nucleotides read TGTGCCAGCGGACTCGGGACAGGTGCTCGTGAGCAGTTCTTC.

This clone appeared once. The chain combines TRBV9 with TRBJ2-1; possibly TRBD1 for D (5 bases). Deletions cut 3 bases from V and 8 bases from J, with 24 bases between. Germline loops: CDR1 SGDLS, CDR2 YYNGEE. The CDR3 contains 17 residues. The DNA for the CDR3 is TGTGCCAGCAGCGCATCAGGGAATACCCTGGGGTTGGATGAGCAGTTCTTC. This encodes CASSASGNTLGLDEQFF. Drawing the rest from reference TRBV9 and TRBJ2-1, the complete variable domain is DSGVTQTPKHLITATGQRVTLRCSPRSGDLSVYWYQQSLDQGLQFLIQYYNGEERAKGNILERFSAQQFPDLHSELNLSSLELGDSALYFCASSASGNTLGLDEQFFGPGTRLTVL.